These T cell receptor beta chains were read from a single sample in a study of blood T cell repertoires in COVID-19. The assay was immunoSEQ multiplex PCR, and TCRdb's table has in-frame clones only and misses some. The table lists about 210,000 clones, 75% to 85% of them singletons. Sequenced input: peripheral blood. All receptors derive from a man aged 50-59 years with active or convalescent COVID-19. Each CDR3 is given with its conserved first and last residue. A D gene is named only where the DNA matches it firmly. Size values are once, few and many counts, or a class for expanded clones, and some rows have none.

TRBV7-9,TRBD2,few,TRBJ2-1,CASSSPTSGMYNEQFF,TGTGCCAGCAGCTCCCCGACTAGCGGGATGTACAATGAGCAGTTCTTC
TRBV6-5,-,-,TRBJ2-1,CASSRGGQVYNEQFF,TGTGCCAGCAGTAGGGGGGGACAGGTCTACAATGAGCAGTTCTTC
TRBV6-6,-,-,TRBJ1-5,CASRPTTGTLDQPQHF,TGTGCCAGCAGACCGACTACAGGGACCCTCGATCAGCCCCAGCATTTT
TRBV7-3,-,-,TRBJ2-2,CASSRYTGELFF,TGTGCCAGCTCGCGTTACACCGGGGAGCTGTTTTTT
TRBV18,-,once,TRBJ2-2,CASSPRAGENTGELFF,TGTGCCAGCTCGCCGCGCGCCGGAGAGAACACCGGGGAGCTGTTTTTT
TRBV12-5,-,-,TRBJ2-6,CASGPGHFSSGANVLTF,TGTGCTAGTGGTCCGGGACACTTTTCTTCTGGGGCCAACGTCCTGACTTTC
TRBV18,-,-,TRBJ1-1,CASSPGHTMNTEAFF,TGTGCCAGCTCACCAGGACATACCATGAACACTGAAGCTTTCTTT
TRBV7-2,-,once,TRBJ2-3,CASSLEGVSTDTQYF,TGTGCCAGCAGCTTAGAAGGAGTGAGCACAGATACGCAGTATTTT
TRBV2,TRBD2,-,TRBJ2-3,CASRRLAVLYSTDTQYF,TGTGCCAGCAGGAGACTAGCGGTCCTCTATAGCACAGATACGCAGTATTTT
TRBV9,-,-,TRBJ2-2,CASSSIPDTGELFF,TGTGCCAGCAGCTCGATCCCAGACACCGGGGAGCTGTTTTTT